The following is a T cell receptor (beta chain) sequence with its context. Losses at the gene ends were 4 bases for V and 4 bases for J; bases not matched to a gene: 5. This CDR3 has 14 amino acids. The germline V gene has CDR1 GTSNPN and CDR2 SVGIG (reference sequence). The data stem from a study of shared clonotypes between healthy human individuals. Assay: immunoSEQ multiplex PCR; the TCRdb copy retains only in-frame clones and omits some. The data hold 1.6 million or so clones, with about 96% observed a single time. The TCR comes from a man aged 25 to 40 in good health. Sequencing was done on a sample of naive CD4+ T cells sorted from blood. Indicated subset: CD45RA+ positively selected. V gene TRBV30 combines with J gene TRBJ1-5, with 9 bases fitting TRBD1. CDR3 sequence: CAWTGTGKNQPQHF. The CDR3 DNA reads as TGTGCCTGGACCGGGACAGGGAAGAATCAGCCCCAGCATTTT.